This entry describes one T cell receptor beta chain. This clone has a single count. Its antigen has not been determined. No much larger clonotype is one base removed from it; base qualities were not supplied. This entry is derived from a study of T cell changes during pregnancy in multiple sclerosis (dated by TCRdb to between 2018 and 2021). Turning to the overall study: Changes in the T cell repertoire over the course of pregnancy were examined in this study in women with multiple sclerosis.

Libraries were made using the immunoSEQ multiplex PCR assay. The source is immuneACCESS, and TCRdb retained only in-frame sequences with V and J called. Part of the clones is not carried over; for the studies checked, unresolved V genes explain less than half of this, and the remainder is unexplained. The sample contains roughly 58,000 clones, about 88% of them found a single time. The ten largest clones represent roughly 3.2% of the sample. From the germline V gene, CDR1 is ENHRY and CDR2 is SYGVKD. A distance of 11 bases separates the germline ends of V and J, which lose 0 bases and 8 bases respectively. There are 14 amino acids in the CDR3, from cysteine to phenylalanine inclusive. Only CDR3 DNA remains: 42 bases, in frame from the first base.

The specimen comprised CD8+ T cells from peripheral blood mononuclear cells, sampled before pregnancy. The V gene is TRBV10-3 and the J gene is TRBJ2-1; a tentative D call is TRBD1 (6 bases match). This TCR was recovered from a female donor with multiple sclerosis, enrolled in a pregnancy study. In nucleotides, the sequence is TGTGCCATCAGTGAGTCGAACAGGGCTGATGAGCAGTTCTTC. The encoded protein is CAISESNRADEQFF.